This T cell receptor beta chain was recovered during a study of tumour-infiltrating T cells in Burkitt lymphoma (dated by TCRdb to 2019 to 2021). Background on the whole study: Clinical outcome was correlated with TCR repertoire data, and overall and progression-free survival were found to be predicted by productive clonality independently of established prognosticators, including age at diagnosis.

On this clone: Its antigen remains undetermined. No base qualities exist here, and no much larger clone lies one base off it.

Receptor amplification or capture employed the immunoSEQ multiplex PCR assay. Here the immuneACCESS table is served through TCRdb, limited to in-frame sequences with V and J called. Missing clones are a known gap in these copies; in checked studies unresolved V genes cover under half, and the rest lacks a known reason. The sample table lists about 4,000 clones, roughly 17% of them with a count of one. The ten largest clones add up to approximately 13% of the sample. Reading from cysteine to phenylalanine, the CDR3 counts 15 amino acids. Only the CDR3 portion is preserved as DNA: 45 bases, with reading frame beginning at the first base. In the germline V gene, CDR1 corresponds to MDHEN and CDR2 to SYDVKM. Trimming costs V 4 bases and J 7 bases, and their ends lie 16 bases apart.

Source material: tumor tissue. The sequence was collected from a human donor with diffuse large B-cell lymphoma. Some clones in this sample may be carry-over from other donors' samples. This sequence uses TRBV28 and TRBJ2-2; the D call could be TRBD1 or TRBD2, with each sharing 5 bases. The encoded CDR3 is CASSWYGDPGGELFF. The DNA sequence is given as TGTGCCAGCAGTTGGTACGGGGACCCCGGCGGGGAGCTGTTTTTT. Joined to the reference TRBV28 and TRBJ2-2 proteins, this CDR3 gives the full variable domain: DVKVTQSSRYLVKRTGEKVFLECVQDMDHENMFWYRQDPGLGLRLIYFSYDVKMKEKGDIPEGYSVSREKKERFSLILESASTNQTSMYLCASSWYGDPGGELFFGEGSRLTVL.